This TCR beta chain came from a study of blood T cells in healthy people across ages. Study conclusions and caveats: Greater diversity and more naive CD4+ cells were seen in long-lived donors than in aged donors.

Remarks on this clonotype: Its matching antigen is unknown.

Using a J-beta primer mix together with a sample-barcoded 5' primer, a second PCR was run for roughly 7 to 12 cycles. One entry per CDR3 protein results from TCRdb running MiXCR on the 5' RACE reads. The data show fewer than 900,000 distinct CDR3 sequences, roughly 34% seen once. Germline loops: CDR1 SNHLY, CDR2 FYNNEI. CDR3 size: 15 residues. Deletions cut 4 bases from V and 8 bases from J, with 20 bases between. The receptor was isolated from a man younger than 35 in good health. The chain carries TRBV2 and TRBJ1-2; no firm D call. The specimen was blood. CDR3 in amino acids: CASSVRPWPESGYTF. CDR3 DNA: TGTGCCAGCAGTGTCCGACCCTGGCCGGAGTCGGGCTACACCTTC.